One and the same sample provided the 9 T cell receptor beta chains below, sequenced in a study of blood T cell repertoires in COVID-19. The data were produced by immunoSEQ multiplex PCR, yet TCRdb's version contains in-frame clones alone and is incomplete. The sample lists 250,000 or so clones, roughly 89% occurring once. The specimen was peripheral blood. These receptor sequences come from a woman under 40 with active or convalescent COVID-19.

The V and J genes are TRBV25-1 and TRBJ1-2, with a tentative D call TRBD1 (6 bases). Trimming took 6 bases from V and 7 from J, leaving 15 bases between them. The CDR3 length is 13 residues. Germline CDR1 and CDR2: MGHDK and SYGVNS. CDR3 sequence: CASRDRPGCGYTF. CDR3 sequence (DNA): TGTGCCAGCAGAGACAGGCCAGGTTGTGGCTACACCTTC.

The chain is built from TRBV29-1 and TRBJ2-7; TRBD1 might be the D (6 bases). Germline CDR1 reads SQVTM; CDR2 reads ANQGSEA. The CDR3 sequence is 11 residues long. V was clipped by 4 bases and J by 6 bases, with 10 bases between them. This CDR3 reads CSVVQGREQYF. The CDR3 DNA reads TGCAGCGTTGTACAGGGACGCGAGCAGTACTTC.

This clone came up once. CDR3 region: CASSSRGGRDEQFF. The CDR3 nucleotides are TGTGCCAGCAGCTCGCGGGGGGGCCGTGATGAGCAGTTCTTC. The J gene is TRBJ2-1, the V gene TRBV9, with 9 bases lining up with TRBD2. The germline CDR1 and CDR2 sequences are SGDLS and YYNGEE. The trim removed 4 bases at V and 8 bases at J, leaving 7 bases unmatched. The CDR3 totals 14 residues. Together with reference TRBV9 and TRBJ2-1, the CDR3 gives the full variable domain: DSGVTQTPKHLITATGQRVTLRCSPRSGDLSVYWYQQSLDQGLQFLIQYYNGEERAKGNILERFSAQQFPDLHSELNLSSLELGDSALYFCASSSRGGRDEQFFGPGTRLTVL.

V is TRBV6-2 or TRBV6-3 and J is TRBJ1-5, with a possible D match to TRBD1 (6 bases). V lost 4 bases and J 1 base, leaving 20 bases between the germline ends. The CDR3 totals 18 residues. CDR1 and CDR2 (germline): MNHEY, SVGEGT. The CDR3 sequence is CASSSRPSRGISNQPQHF. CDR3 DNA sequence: TGTGCCAGCAGTTCCCGTCCGTCGAGGGGGATCAGCAATCAGCCCCAGCATTTT.

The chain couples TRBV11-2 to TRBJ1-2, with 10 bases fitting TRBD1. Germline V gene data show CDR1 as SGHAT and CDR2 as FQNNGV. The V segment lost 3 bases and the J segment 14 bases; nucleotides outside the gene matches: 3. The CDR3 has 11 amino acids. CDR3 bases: TGTGCCAGCAGCTTCACGGGACAGGGGACCTTC. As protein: CASSFTGQGTF.

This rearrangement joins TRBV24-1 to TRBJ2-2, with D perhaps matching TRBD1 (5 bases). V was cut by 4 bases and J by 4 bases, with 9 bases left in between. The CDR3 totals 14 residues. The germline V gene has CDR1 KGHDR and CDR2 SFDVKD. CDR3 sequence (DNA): TGTGCCACCAGTGAAACAGGAATCACCGGGGAGCTGTTTTTT. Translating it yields CATSETGITGELFF.

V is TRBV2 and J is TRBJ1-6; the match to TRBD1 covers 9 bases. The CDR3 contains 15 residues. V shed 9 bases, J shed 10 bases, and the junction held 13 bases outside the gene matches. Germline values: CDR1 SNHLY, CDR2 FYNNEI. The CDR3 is CARGARDRERSPLHF. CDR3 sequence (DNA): TGTGCCAGGGGAGCCCGGGACAGGGAAAGATCACCCCTCCACTTT.

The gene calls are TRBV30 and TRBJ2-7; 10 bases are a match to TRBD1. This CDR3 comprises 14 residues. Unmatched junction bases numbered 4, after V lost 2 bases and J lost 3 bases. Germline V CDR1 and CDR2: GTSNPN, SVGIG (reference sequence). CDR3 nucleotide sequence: TGTGCCTGGAGTTCCGGGACAGGGGACTACGAGCAGTACTTC. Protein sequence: CAWSSGTGDYEQYF.

The CDR3 spells CASSEIEDTQYF. CDR3 nucleotide sequence: TGTGCCAGCAGTGAGATTGAAGATACGCAGTATTTT. The chain has TRBV28 and TRBJ2-3, with D unclear. Trimming shortened V by 5 bases and J by 5 bases, and 8 bases separated the two germline ends. This CDR3 is built from 12 residues. The germline V gene has CDR1 MDHEN and CDR2 SYDVKM.